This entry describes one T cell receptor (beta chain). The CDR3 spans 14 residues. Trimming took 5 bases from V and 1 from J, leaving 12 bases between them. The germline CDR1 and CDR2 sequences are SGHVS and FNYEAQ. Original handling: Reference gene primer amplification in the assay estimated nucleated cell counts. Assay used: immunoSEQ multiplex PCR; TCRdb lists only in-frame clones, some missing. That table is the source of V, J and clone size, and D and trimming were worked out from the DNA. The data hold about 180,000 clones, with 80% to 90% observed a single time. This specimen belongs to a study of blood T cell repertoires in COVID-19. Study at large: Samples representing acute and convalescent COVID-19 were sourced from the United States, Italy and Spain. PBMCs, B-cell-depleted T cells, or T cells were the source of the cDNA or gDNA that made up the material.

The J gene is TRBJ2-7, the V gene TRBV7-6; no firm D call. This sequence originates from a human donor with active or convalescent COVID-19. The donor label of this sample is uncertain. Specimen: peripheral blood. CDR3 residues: CASSPIGPSYEQYF. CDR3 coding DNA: TGTGCCAGCAGCCCCATTGGGCCTTCCTACGAGCAGTACTTC. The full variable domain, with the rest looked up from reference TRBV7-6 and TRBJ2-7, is GAGVSQSPRYKVTKRGQDVALRCDPISGHVSLYWYRQALGQGPEFLTYFNYEAQQDKSGLPNDRFSAERPEGSISTLTIQRTEQRDSAMYRCASSPIGPSYEQYFGPGTRLTVT.